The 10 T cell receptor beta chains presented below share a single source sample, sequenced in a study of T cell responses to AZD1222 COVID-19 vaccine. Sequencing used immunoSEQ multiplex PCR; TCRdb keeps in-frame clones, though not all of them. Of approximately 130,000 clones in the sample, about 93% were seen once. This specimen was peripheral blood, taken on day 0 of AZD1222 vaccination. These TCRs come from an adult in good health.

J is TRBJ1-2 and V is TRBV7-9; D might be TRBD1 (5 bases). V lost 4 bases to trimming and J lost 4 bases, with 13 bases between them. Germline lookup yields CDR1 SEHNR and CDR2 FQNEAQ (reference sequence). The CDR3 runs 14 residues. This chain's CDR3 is CASSSGIGAYGYTF. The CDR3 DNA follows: TGTGCCAGCAGCTCCGGCATAGGGGCCTATGGCTACACCTTC.

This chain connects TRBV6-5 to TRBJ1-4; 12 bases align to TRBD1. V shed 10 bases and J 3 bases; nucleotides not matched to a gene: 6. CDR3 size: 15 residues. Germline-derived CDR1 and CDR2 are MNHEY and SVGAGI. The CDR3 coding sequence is TGTGCCACCTCGGGACAGGGGGCAGCTAATGAAAAACTGTTTTTT. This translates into CATSGQGAANEKLFF.

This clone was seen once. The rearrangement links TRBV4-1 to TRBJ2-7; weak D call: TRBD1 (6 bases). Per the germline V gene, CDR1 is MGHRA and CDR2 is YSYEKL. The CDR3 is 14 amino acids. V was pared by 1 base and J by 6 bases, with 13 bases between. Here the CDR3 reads CASSQGTASREQYF. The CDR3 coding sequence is TGCGCCAGCAGCCAAGGGACAGCCAGCCGCGAGCAGTACTTC.

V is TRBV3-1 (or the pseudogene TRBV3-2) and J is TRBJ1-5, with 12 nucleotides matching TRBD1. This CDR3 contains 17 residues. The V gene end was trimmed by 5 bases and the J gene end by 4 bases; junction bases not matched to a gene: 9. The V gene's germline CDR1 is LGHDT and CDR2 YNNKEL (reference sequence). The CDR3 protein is CASSNRDRGPLNQPQHF. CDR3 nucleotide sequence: TGTGCCAGCAGCAACCGGGACAGGGGGCCCCTTAATCAGCCCCAGCATTTT.

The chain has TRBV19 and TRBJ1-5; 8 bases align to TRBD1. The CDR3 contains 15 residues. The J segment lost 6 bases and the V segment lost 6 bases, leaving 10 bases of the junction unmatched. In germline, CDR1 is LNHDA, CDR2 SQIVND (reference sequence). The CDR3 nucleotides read TGTGCCAGTAGCACCCCCGGACAGGGCGGTCAGCCCCAGCATTTT. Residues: CASSTPGQGGQPQHF.

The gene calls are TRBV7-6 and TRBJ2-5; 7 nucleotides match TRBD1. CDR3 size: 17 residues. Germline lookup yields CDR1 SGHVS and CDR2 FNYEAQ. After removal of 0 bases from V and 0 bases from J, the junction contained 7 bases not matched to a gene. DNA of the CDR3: TGTGCCAGCAGCTTAGCGTTTTCCGGGACAGACCAAGAGACCCAGTACTTC. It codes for CASSLAFSGTDQETQYF.

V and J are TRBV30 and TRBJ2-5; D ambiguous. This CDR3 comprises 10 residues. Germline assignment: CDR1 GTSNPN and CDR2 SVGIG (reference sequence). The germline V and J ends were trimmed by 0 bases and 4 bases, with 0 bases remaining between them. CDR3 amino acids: CAWSVETQYF. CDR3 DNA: TGTGCCTGGAGTGTAGAGACCCAGTACTTC.

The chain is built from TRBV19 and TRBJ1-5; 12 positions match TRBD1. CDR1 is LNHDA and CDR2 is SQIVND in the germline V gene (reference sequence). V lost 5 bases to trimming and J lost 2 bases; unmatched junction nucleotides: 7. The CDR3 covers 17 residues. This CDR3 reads CASSVPGQGAGNQPQHF. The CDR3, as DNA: TGTGCCAGTAGTGTTCCGGGACAGGGGGCGGGCAATCAGCCCCAGCATTTT.

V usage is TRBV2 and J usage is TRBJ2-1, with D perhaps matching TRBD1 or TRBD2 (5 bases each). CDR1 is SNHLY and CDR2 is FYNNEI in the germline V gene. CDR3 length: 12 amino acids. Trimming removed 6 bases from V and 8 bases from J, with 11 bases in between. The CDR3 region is CASRGDGDEQFF. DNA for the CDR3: TGTGCCAGCAGGGGGGACGGGGATGAGCAGTTCTTC.

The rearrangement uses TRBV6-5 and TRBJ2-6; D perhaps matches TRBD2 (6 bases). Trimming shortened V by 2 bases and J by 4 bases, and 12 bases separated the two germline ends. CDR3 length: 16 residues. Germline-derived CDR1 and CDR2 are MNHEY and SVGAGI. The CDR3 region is CASSYGGDGGANVLTF. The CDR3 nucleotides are TGTGCCAGCAGTTACGGCGGGGATGGAGGGGCCAACGTCCTGACTTTC.